The 32 T cell receptor beta chains presented below share a single source sample, sequenced in a study of T cells after yellow fever vaccination. TCRdb ran MiXCR on the 5' RACE reads and lists one entry per CDR3 protein. This sample has a few hundred thousand distinct CDR3 sequences; 17% occur once, and the top ten carry 15% to 20%. This specimen consisted of PBMCs, obtained less than 6 days after the first yellow fever vaccination. The source of these receptors is a man between 18 and 35 years old who received the YFV17D yellow fever vaccine.

The chain is built from TRBV20-1 and TRBJ2-4; D is unresolved. CDR3 length: 11 residues. The germline V gene encodes CDR1 DFQATT and CDR2 SNEGSKA (reference sequence). The CDR3 here is CGIWAKNIQYF. CDR3 nucleotide sequence: TGCGGCATTTGGGCCAAAAACATTCAGTACTTC.

The V and J genes are TRBV5-4 and TRBJ2-4; perhaps TRBD2 as D (5 bases). Per the germline V gene, CDR1 is SGHNT and CDR2 is YYREEE (reference sequence). V lost 1 base and J lost 8, with 13 bases in between. CDR3 length: 14 residues. For the CDR3, the DNA is TGTGCCAGCAGCTTGCGAGGGAGTGAAGACATTCAGTACTTC. It is translated as CASSLRGSEDIQYF.

This clonotype was counted a few times. The chain has TRBV11-2 and TRBJ2-7; TRBD2 agrees at 13 bases. The germline CDR1 and CDR2 sequences are SGHAT and FQNNGV. The CDR3 contains 16 residues. V lost 5 bases and J lost 0; bases outside the gene matches: 4. CDR3 amino acids: CASSSRTSGSSYEQYF. The CDR3 coding sequence is TGTGCCAGCAGCAGCAGGACTAGCGGGAGCTCCTACGAGCAGTACTTC.

This clonotype was found a few times. The CDR3 loop is CASRRRANYGYTF. CDR3 in DNA: TGTGCCAGCCGTCGAAGAGCTAACTATGGCTACACCTTC. The rearrangement joins TRBV12-3 or TRBV12-4 to TRBJ1-2; D uncertain. This CDR3 comprises 13 residues. V lost 8 bases and J lost 0, with 10 bases in between.

This clonotype was found many times. The V and J genes are TRBV5-1 and TRBJ1-6, with TRBD1 matching over 7 bases. J was trimmed by 10 bases and V by 0 bases; bases with no gene match: 4. CDR3 length: 14 amino acids. Germline V gives CDR1 SGHRS, CDR2 YFSETQ. The CDR3 loop is CASSLAGQRSPLHF. CDR3 in DNA: TGCGCCAGCAGCTTGGCGGGACAGCGCTCACCCCTCCACTTT.

This clonotype was seen a few times. The rearrangement joins TRBV6-1 to TRBJ1-3, with D possibly matching TRBD1 (6 bases). The CDR3 consists of 13 residues. With 6 bases removed from V and 3 bases from J, the gap between germline ends came to 9 bases. The V gene's germline CDR1 is MNHNS and CDR2 SASEGT. CDR3 nucleotides: TGTGCCAGCAGACCAGGGGATGGAAACACCATATATTTT. It translates to CASRPGDGNTIYF.

The rearrangement joins TRBV7-9 to TRBJ1-6; weak D call: TRBD1 (5 bases). This CDR3 comprises 17 residues. V lost 4 bases and J 9 bases, leaving 22 bases between the germline ends. The germline V gene encodes CDR1 SEHNR and CDR2 FQNEAQ (reference sequence). The CDR3 reads CASSSWMGGPGISPLHF. CDR3 nucleotides: TGTGCCAGCAGCTCTTGGATGGGGGGACCGGGGATTTCACCCCTCCACTTT.

This clonotype was picked up a small number of times. V usage is TRBV4-1 and J usage is TRBJ1-1; D not certain. V dropped 0 bases and J dropped 6 bases, with 17 bases sitting between them. This CDR3 is built from 16 residues. Germline lookup yields CDR1 MGHRA and CDR2 YSYEKL. This chain's CDR3 is CASSQDLMEKWAEAFF. The CDR3 DNA reads TGCGCCAGCAGCCAAGATCTTATGGAGAAGTGGGCTGAAGCTTTCTTT.

This clonotype was observed many times. The rearrangement uses TRBV28 and TRBJ2-7; no definite D call. Deletions cut 6 bases from V and 0 bases from J, with 3 bases between. The CDR3 is 11 residues long. Per the germline V gene, CDR1 is MDHEN and CDR2 is SYDVKM. CDR3 protein: CASSSSYEQYV. Written as DNA, the CDR3 is TGTGCCAGCAGCTCCTCCTACGAGCAGTACGTC.

This clonotype was recorded many times. The chain uses TRBV12-3 or TRBV12-4 and TRBJ1-1; tentative D call: TRBD1 (5 bases). The CDR3 is 14 amino acids. Trimming took off 5 bases at V and 1 base at J, with 11 bases between the two ends. This CDR3 reads CASSPGVSNTEAFF. The CDR3 DNA follows: TGTGCCAGCAGTCCGGGGGTCTCGAACACTGAAGCTTTCTTT.

This clonotype came up a few times. The chain employs TRBV24-1 and TRBJ2-3, with TRBD2 as a possible D gene (7 bases). Germline assignment: CDR1 KGHDR and CDR2 SFDVKD. Trimming shortened V by 9 bases and J by 6 bases, and 18 bases separated the two germline ends. This CDR3 spans 14 amino acids. CDR3 bases: TGTGCCACCGCCTCGGGGGGCGAGCGGGATACGCAGTATTTT. It is translated as CATASGGERDTQYF.

This clonotype was seen only once. Here the CDR3 reads CASSPGGVTQYF. Here the CDR3 DNA reads TGTGCCAGCAGCCCAGGGGGGGTTACGCAGTATTTT. This chain connects TRBV7-2 to TRBJ2-3; tentatively, D is TRBD1 or TRBD2 (7 bases each). This CDR3 region has 12 residues. V was shortened by 5 bases and J by 8 bases, with 11 bases between the two germline ends. Germline CDR1 reads SGHTA; CDR2 reads FQGNSA.

This CDR3 is CASRGSQTYEQYV. CDR3 nucleotide sequence: TGTGCCAGCAGGGGAAGCCAGACCTACGAGCAGTACGTC. The chain is built from TRBV28 and TRBJ2-7, with D unclear. The ends were cut back, 6 bases at V and 2 bases at J, with 11 bases in the middle. The CDR3 is made up of 13 amino acids. Germline loops: CDR1 MDHEN, CDR2 SYDVKM.

This clonotype was counted a few times. The CDR3 here is CASSATRDSSYEQYV. The CDR3 nucleotides are TGTGCCAGCAGCGCAACCCGGGACAGTTCCTACGAGCAGTACGTC. V gene TRBV21-1 combines with J gene TRBJ2-7; the table's D call, TRBD1, was not checked against the DNA. TRBV21-1 has pseudogene status. CDR3 length: 15 amino acids.

This chain links TRBV7-2 with TRBJ1-6; unclear D gene. The CDR3 covers 13 residues. Trimming cost V 0 bases and J 8 bases, with 5 bases left between them. Germline loops: CDR1 SGHTA, CDR2 FQGNSA. The CDR3: CASSLAVYSPLHF. The CDR3 DNA sequence: TGTGCCAGCAGCTTAGCGGTGTATTCACCCCTCCACTTT.

In this sample, this clonotype turned up a few times. V gene TRBV4-3 combines with J gene TRBJ2-3; a weak D match, TRBD1 (7 bases). V lost 2 bases and J lost 6, with 12 bases in between. From germline, CDR1 is LGHNA and CDR2 YSLEER. This CDR3 is built from 14 residues. Here the CDR3 reads CASSQNGGGDTQYF. CDR3 nucleotide sequence: TGCGCCAGCAGCCAAAACGGAGGGGGCGATACGCAGTATTTT.

This clonotype appeared a few times. J is TRBJ2-7 and V is TRBV29-1; TRBD1 is a possible D gene (6 bases). Germline CDR1 SQVTM, CDR2 ANQGSEA. V dropped 2 bases and J dropped 5 bases, with 16 bases sitting between them. The CDR3 is 14 amino acids. CDR3 protein: CSVESPGETHEQYF. The CDR3 DNA sequence: TGCAGCGTTGAATCCCCAGGGGAGACTCACGAGCAGTACTTC.

DNA of the CDR3: TGTGCCAGCAGTTCTCCGGGACAGGGGGGTACTGAAGCTTTCTTT. This gives the protein CASSSPGQGGTEAFF. The chain joins TRBV28 to TRBJ1-1, with 11 bases matching TRBD1. V lost 4 bases and J lost 5; bases outside the gene matches: 6. Germline lookup yields CDR1 MDHEN and CDR2 SYDVKM. There are 15 residues in the CDR3.

This clonotype has only a few counts. This chain uses TRBV4-3 with TRBJ2-3; 9 bases fit TRBD1. V dropped 3 bases and J dropped 6; count of bases not matched to a gene: 7. Germline lookup yields CDR1 LGHNA and CDR2 YSLEER. The CDR3 spans 15 residues. The CDR3 is CASSQETGGSDTQYF. DNA for the CDR3: TGCGCCAGCAGCCAGGAGACAGGGGGTTCGGATACGCAGTATTTT.

V usage is TRBV18 and J usage is TRBJ2-3; D call uncertain. The CDR3 sequence is 13 residues long. V lost 3 bases to trimming and J lost 6 bases, with 10 bases between them. CDR1 and CDR2 from the germline V gene are KGHSH and LQKENI. CDR3 amino acids: CASSPYPEDTQYF. CDR3 DNA sequence: TGTGCCAGCTCACCGTATCCAGAGGATACGCAGTATTTT.

This clonotype was picked up a small number of times. The chain carries TRBV11-2 and TRBJ1-3; no clear D. The germline V gene has CDR1 SGHAT and CDR2 FQNNGV. The CDR3 length is 18 residues. With 5 bases removed from V and 5 bases from J, the gap between germline ends came to 25 bases. The CDR3 region is CASSATFRETLARNTIYF. CDR3 nucleotides: TGTGCCAGCAGCGCAACCTTTAGGGAGACTCTTGCCCGAAACACCATATATTTT.

The rearrangement links TRBV7-3 to TRBJ1-1; D call uncertain. The CDR3 has 13 amino acids. The germline V and J ends were trimmed by 1 base and 4 bases, with 7 bases remaining between them. The V gene's germline CDR1 is SGHTA and CDR2 FQGTGA. CDR3 sequence (DNA): TGTGCCAGCAGCTTAAATATGGGCACTGAAGCTTTCTTT. Its protein product is CASSLNMGTEAFF.

The chain couples TRBV29-1 to TRBJ1-2, with 7 bases identical to TRBD1. The CDR3 consists of 15 residues. The ends lost 4 bases at V and 0 bases at J; junction bases unmatched: 8. Germline V gene sequence: CDR1 SQVTM, CDR2 ANQGSEA. This chain's CDR3 is CSVGTGVNPNYGYTF. CDR3 in DNA: TGCAGCGTTGGTACAGGGGTGAACCCTAACTATGGCTACACCTTC.

The V gene is TRBV11-3, the J gene TRBJ2-5; 8 nucleotides line up with TRBD1. After removal of 8 bases from V and 2 bases from J, the junction contained 4 bases not matched to a gene. The CDR3 runs to 13 residues. CDR1 is SGHNT, CDR2 YENEEA, per germline. CDR3 protein: CASEQGVQETQYF. The CDR3 nucleotides are TGTGCCAGCGAACAGGGGGTACAAGAGACCCAGTACTTC. Using reference TRBV11-3 and TRBJ2-5 for the parts outside the CDR3, the full variable domain is EAGVVQSPRYKIIEKKQPVAFWCNPISGHNTLYWYLQNLGQGPELLIRYENEEAVDDSQLPKDRFSAERLKGVDSTLKIQPAELGDSAVYLCASEQGVQETQYFGPGTRLLVL.

The rearrangement uses TRBV29-1 and TRBJ2-7; maybe TRBD1 (6 bases). V lost 5 bases, J lost 2 bases, and 16 bases lay in between. The CDR3 consists of 14 residues. The germline CDR1 and CDR2 sequences are SQVTM and ANQGSEA. The CDR3 loop is CSVSGTRNTYEQYF. DNA of the CDR3: TGCAGCGTTTCCGGGACACGGAATACCTACGAGCAGTACTTC.

This clonotype showed up just a few times. The gene calls are TRBV7-2 and TRBJ1-1; D is perhaps TRBD1 (5 bases). Germline V gene sequence: CDR1 SGHTA, CDR2 FQGNSA. Deletions cut 5 bases from V and 1 base from J, with 14 bases between. The CDR3 is 15 amino acids. This CDR3 is CASSEPGGENTEAFF. CDR3 sequence (DNA): TGTGCCAGCAGCGAGCCCGGGGGGGAGAACACTGAAGCTTTCTTT.

This clonotype appeared a few times. V is TRBV20-1 and J is TRBJ1-1; possibly TRBD1 for D (6 bases). V was clipped by 3 bases and J by 3 bases, with 11 bases between them. The CDR3 has 13 amino acids. Germline loops: CDR1 DFQATT, CDR2 SNEGSKA (reference sequence). CDR3 in DNA: TGCAGTGCTAGGGTGGGGGCGGACACTGAAGCTTTCTTT. It yields the protein CSARVGADTEAFF.

This chain uses TRBV7-9 with TRBJ1-3, with D possibly matching TRBD1 (5 bases). V lost 3 bases and J lost 1, with 10 bases in between. The germline V gene has CDR1 SEHNR and CDR2 FQNEAQ (reference sequence). The CDR3 is 15 residues long. This CDR3 reads CASSFQGRSGNTIYF. Written as DNA, the CDR3 is TGTGCCAGCAGCTTCCAGGGCCGGTCTGGAAACACCATATATTTT.

V gene TRBV30 combines with J gene TRBJ2-2; perhaps TRBD1 as D (5 bases). Germline V gives CDR1 GTSNPN, CDR2 SVGIG (reference sequence). This CDR3 spans 11 amino acids. Trimming took off 8 bases at V and 4 bases at J, with 8 bases between the two ends. The CDR3 DNA follows: TGTGCCGGACAATCCACCGGGGAGCTGTTTTTT. As protein: CAGQSTGELFF.

Note on this clonotype: The junction departs from germline at one end; a sequencing error may be responsible. The genes are TRBV14 and TRBJ2-5; D uncertain. Germline CDR1 SGHDN, CDR2 FVKESK. The length of the CDR3 is 18 residues. The CDR3 nucleotides read TGTGCCAGCGGCCAAGGAGTGTATAACAGCCTAAGCCAAGAGACCCAGTACTTC. Its protein product is CASGQGVYNSLSQETQYF.

This clonotype was picked up one time. CDR3 DNA: TGTGCCAGCAGCCCCCGCGGGGGGGCCGGAAACACCATATATTTT. Amino acid sequence: CASSPRGGAGNTIYF. This chain links TRBV7-9 with TRBJ1-3; D is perhaps TRBD1 (6 bases). The length of the CDR3 is 15 residues. Germline V gene lookup returns CDR1 SEHNR and CDR2 FQNEAQ (reference sequence). V shed 5 bases and J shed 4 bases, with 15 bases lying between them.

This clonotype was seen a handful of times. The chain combines TRBV3-1 with TRBJ2-4; D might be TRBD2 (7 bases). V gave up 0 bases and J gave up 0 bases, with 18 bases separating them. Germline CDR1 is LGHDT and CDR2 is YNNKEL (reference sequence). The CDR3 is 19 amino acids. The CDR3 reads CASSQDLWGGLLAKNIQYF. Here the CDR3 DNA reads TGTGCCAGCAGCCAAGATTTGTGGGGGGGCCTTTTAGCCAAAAACATTCAGTACTTC.